The present T cell receptor beta chain was sequenced within a study of siplizumab effects on memory and regulatory T cells. Whole-study findings and limits: Fewer alloreactive sequences mapped to unstimulated CD4+ memory cells under siplizumab. Naive T cells apparently outstripped memory cells in diversity and seemed major alloresponse contributors. Solely a minor proportion of alloreactive clones could be assigned to unstimulated subsets.

Remarks on this clone: The antigen is not known.

Trimming left V 0 bases short and J 8 bases short, with 15 bases between. CDR1 is SGHNT and CDR2 is YYREEE in the germline V gene (reference sequence). This CDR3 spans 15 amino acids. The data were produced by immunoSEQ multiplex PCR, yet TCRdb's version contains in-frame clones alone and is incomplete. The sample lists 50,000 to 70,000 clones, 96% occurring once. The sequence was obtained from a human donor in good health. The sample consisted of naive CD8+ T cells sorted from blood. V is TRBV5-4 and J is TRBJ2-1; maybe TRBD2 (6 bases). The CDR3 here is CASSLAPTSADEQFF. The CDR3 DNA is TGTGCCAGCAGCTTGGCCCCGACTAGTGCCGATGAGCAGTTCTTC.